This TCR beta chain was identified during a study of cytomegalovirus exposure and HLA in healthy donors. For the study at large: Prior work identified some 120 million unique TCR beta sequences in roughly 180 million T cells.

On this clone itself: Antigen: not known.

Study findings and constraints: Excluded: some indistinguishable V segments such as TRBV6-2 and TRBV6-3.

The PCR was carried out with 60 Vbeta primers and 13 Jbeta primers. Repertoires were generated with immunoSEQ multiplex PCR, while TCRdb's copy carries only in-frame clones and drops some. The sample includes some 140,000 clones, about 61% seen only once; the top ten take 2% to 3%. While unrecorded immune exposures were likely, the donors were nominally healthy when sampled. This CDR3 is built from 17 residues. J lost 4 bases, V lost 2 bases, and 10 bases had no gene match. CDR1 is MNHNS, CDR2 SASEGT, per germline. The receptor's source is a middle-aged woman in good health and CMV-seronegative. The sequencing input was PBMCs. This sequence joins TRBV6-1 and TRBJ2-5; 10 bases map to TRBD2. Here the CDR3 reads CASSENSGGSLGETQYF. In DNA form, the CDR3 reads TGTGCCAGCAGTGAAAATAGCGGGGGGTCCCTGGGAGAGACCCAGTACTTC.